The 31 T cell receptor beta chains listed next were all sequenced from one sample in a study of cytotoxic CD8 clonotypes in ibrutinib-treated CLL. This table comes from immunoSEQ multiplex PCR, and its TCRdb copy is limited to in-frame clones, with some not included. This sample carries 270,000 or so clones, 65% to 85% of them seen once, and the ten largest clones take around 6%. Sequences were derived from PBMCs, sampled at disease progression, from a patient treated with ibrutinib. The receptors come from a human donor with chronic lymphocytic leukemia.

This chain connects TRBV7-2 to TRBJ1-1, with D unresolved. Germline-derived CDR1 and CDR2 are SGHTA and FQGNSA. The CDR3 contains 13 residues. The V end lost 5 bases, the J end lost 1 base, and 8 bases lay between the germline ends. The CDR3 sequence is CASSPWTNTEAFF. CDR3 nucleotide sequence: TGTGCCAGCAGCCCGTGGACGAACACTGAAGCTTTCTTT.

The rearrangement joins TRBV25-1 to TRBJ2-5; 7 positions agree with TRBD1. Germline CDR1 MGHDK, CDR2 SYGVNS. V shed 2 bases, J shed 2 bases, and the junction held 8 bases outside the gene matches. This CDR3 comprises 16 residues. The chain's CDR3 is CASSEGPGQMQETQYF. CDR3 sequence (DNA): TGTGCCAGCAGTGAAGGTCCGGGACAGATGCAAGAGACCCAGTACTTC.

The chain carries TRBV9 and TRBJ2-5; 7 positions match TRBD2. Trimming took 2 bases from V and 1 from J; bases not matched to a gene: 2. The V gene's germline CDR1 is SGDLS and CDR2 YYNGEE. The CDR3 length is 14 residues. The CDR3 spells CASSVLAVQETQYF. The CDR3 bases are TGTGCCAGCAGCGTGCTAGCGGTCCAAGAGACCCAGTACTTC.

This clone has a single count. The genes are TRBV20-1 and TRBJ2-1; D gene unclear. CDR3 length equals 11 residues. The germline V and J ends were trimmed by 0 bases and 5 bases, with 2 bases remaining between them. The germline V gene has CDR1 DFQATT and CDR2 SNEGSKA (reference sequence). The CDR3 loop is CSAREDNEQFF. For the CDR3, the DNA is TGCAGTGCTAGAGAAGACAATGAGCAGTTCTTC.

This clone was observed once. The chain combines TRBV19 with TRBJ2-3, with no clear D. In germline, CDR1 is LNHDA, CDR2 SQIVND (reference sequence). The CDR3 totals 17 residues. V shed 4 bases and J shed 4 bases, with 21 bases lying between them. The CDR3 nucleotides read TGTGCCAGTAGTACTCAATCAAACCTGCGATGGTCAGATACGCAGTATTTT. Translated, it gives CASSTQSNLRWSDTQYF.

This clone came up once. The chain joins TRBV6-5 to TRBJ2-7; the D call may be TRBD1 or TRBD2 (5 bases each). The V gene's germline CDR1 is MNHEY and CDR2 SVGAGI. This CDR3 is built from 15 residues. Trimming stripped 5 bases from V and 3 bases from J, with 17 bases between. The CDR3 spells CASSMGWGSLYEQYF. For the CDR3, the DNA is TGTGCCAGCAGTATGGGGTGGGGGTCCCTCTACGAGCAGTACTTC.

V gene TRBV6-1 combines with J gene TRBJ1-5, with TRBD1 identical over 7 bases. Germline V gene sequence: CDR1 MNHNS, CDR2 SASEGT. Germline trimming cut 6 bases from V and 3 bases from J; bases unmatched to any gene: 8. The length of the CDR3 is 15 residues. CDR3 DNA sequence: TGTGCCAGCAGCCCGGTGGGACAGTTCAATCAGCCCCAGCATTTT. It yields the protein CASSPVGQFNQPQHF.

The CDR3 nucleotides are TGTGCCAGCAGCTTAGGTCTTCGCGGTGGGGGGAATGAGCAGTTCTTC. Translated, it gives CASSLGLRGGGNEQFF. The chain has TRBV7-6 and TRBJ2-1; maybe TRBD2 (6 bases). Germline CDR1 is SGHVS and CDR2 is FNYEAQ. V was pared by 1 base and J by 7 bases, with 17 bases between. The CDR3 is 16 residues long. The full variable domain, in which reference TRBV7-6 and TRBJ2-1 provide the parts outside the CDR3, is GAGVSQSPRYKVTKRGQDVALRCDPISGHVSLYWYRQALGQGPEFLTYFNYEAQQDKSGLPNDRFSAERPEGSISTLTIQRTEQRDSAMYRCASSLGLRGGGNEQFFGPGTRLTVL.

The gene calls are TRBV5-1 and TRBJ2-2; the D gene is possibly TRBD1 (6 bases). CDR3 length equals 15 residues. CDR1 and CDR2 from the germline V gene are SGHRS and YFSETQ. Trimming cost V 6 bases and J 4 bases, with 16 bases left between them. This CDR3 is CASTSGTKPTGELFF. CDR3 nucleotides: TGCGCCAGCACCTCCGGGACAAAACCCACCGGGGAGCTGTTTTTT.

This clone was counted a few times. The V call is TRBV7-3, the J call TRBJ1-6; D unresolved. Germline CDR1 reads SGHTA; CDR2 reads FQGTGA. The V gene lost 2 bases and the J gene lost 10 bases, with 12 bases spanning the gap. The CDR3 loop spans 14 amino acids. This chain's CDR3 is CASSLAHTGSPLHF. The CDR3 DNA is TGTGCCAGCAGCTTAGCCCACACGGGCTCACCCCTCCACTTT. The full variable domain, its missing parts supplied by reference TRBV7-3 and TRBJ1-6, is GAGVSQTPSNKVTEKGKYVELRCDPISGHTALYWYRQSLGQGPEFLIYFQGTGAADDSGLPNDRFFAVRPEGSVSTLKIQRTERGDSAVYLCASSLAHTGSPLHFGNGTRLTVT.

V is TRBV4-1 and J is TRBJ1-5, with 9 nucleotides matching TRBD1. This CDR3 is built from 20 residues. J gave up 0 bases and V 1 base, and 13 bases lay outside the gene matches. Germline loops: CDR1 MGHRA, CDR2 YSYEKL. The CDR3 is CASSQAPLDRGQHSNQPQHF. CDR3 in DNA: TGCGCCAGCAGCCAAGCCCCCCTGGACAGGGGCCAGCATAGCAATCAGCCCCAGCATTTT.

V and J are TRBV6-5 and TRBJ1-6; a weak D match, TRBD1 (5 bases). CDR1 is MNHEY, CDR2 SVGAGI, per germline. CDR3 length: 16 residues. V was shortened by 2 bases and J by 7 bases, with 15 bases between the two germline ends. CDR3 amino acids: CASSYPAGGSNSPLHF. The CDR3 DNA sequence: TGTGCCAGCAGTTACCCGGCGGGGGGTTCAAATTCACCCCTCCACTTT.

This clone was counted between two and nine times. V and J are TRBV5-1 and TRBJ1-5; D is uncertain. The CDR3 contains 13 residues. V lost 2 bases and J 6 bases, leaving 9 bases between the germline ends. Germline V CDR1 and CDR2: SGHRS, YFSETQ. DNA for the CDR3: TGCGCCAGCAGCTTTGGTATTGGTCAGCCCCAGCATTTT. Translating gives CASSFGIGQPQHF. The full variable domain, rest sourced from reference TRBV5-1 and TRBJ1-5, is KAGVTQTPRYLIKTRGQQVTLSCSPISGHRSVSWYQQTPGQGLQFLFEYFSETQRNKGNFPGRFSGRQFSNSRSEMNVSTLELGDSALYLCASSFGIGQPQHFGDGTRLSIL.

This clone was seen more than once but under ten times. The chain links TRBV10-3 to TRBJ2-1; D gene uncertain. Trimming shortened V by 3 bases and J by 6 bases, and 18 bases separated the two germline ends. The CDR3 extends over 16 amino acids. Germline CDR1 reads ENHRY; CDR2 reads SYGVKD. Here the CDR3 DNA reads TGTGCCATCAGTGATAGTAGAATCGAACTTTCCAATGAGCAGTTCTTC. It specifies CAISDSRIELSNEQFF.

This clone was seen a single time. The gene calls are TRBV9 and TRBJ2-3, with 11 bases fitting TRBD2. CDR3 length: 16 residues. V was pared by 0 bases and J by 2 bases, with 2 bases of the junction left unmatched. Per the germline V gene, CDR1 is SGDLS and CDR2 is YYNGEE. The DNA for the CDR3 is TGTGCCAGCAGCGTAGAACTAGCGGGAGCCACAGATACGCAGTATTTT. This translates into CASSVELAGATDTQYF.

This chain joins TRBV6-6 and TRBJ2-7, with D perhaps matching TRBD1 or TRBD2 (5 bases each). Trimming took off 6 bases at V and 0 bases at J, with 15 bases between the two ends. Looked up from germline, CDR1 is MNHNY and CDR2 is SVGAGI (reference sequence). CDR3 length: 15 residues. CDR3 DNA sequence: TGTGCCAGCAGCCTCAGGGTGGGGAGCTCCTACGAGCAGTACTTC. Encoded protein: CASSLRVGSSYEQYF.

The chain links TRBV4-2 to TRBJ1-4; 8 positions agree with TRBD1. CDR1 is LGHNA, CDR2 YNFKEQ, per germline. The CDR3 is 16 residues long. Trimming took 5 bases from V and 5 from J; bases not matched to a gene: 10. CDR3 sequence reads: CASSSGQGERNEKLFF. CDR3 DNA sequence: TGTGCCAGCAGCAGCGGACAGGGCGAGAGGAATGAAAAACTGTTTTTT.

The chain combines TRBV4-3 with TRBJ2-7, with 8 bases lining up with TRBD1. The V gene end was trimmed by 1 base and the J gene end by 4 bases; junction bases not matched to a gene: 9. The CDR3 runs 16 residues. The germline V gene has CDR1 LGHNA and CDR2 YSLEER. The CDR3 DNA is TGCGCCAGCAGCCAAGGCCTGACAGGGGTAGGGTACGAGCAGTACTTC. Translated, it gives CASSQGLTGVGYEQYF.

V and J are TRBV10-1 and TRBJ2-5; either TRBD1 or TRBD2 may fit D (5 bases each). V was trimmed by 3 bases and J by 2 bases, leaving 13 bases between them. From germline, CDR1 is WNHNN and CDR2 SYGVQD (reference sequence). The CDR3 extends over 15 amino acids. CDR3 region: CASSEYEGHQETQYF. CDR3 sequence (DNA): TGCGCCAGCAGTGAATACGAGGGGCATCAAGAGACCCAGTACTTC.

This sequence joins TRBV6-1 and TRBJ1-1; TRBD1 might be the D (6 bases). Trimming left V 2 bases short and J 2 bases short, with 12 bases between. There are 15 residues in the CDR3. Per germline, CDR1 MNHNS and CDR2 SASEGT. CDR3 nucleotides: TGTGCCAGCAGTGAATGGGAACAGGGAAACACTGAAGCTTTCTTT. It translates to CASSEWEQGNTEAFF.

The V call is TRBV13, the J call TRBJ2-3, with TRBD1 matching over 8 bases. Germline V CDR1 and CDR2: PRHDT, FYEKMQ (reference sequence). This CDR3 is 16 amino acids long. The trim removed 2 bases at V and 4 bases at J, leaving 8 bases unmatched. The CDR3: CASSLWAGGVSDTQYF. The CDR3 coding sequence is TGTGCCAGCAGCTTATGGGCAGGGGGCGTTTCAGATACGCAGTATTTT.

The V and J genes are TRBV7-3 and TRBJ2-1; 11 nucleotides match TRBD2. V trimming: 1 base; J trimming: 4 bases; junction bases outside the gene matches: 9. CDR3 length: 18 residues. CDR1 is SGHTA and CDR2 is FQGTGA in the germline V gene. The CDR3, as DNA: TGTGCCAGCAGCTTAAAAACTAGCGGGGGACCAAGTTACAATGAGCAGTTCTTC. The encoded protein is CASSLKTSGGPSYNEQFF.

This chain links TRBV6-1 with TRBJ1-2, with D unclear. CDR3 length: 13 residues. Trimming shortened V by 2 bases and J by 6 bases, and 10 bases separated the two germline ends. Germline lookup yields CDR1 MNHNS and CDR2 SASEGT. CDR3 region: CASSETRKDGYTF. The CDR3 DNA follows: TGTGCCAGCAGTGAAACGAGGAAAGATGGCTACACCTTC.

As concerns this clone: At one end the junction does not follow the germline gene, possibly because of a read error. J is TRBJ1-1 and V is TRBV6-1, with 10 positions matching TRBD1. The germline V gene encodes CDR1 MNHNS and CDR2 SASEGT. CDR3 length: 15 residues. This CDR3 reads CASREDRGLGTEAFF. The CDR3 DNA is TGTGCCAGCAGGGAAGACAGGGGGCTAGGCACTGAAGCTTTCTTT.

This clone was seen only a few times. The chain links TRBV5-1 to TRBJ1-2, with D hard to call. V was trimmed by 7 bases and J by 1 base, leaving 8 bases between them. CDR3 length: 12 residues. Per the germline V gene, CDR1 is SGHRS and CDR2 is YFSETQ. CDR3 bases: TGCGCCAGCCGCCCGGGTAACTATGGCTACACCTTC. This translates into CASRPGNYGYTF.

CDR3 loop: CASSLNFPSTDTQYF. The CDR3 coding sequence is TGTGCCAGCAGCCTAAACTTCCCTAGCACAGATACGCAGTATTTT. V gene TRBV11-3 combines with J gene TRBJ2-3; D gene uncertain. The V and J ends lost 5 bases and 0 bases respectively, with 12 bases between them. There are 15 residues in the CDR3. Germline loops: CDR1 SGHNT, CDR2 YENEEA.

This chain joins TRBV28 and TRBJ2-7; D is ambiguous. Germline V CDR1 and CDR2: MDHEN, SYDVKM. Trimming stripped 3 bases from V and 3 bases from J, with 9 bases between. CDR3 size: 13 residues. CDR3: CASSFLVLYEQYF. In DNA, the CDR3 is TGTGCCAGCAGTTTCCTAGTCCTCTACGAGCAGTACTTC. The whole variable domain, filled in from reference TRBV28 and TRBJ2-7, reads DVKVTQSSRYLVKRTGEKVFLECVQDMDHENMFWYRQDPGLGLRLIYFSYDVKMKEKGDIPEGYSVSREKKERFSLILESASTNQTSMYLCASSFLVLYEQYFGPGTRLTVT.

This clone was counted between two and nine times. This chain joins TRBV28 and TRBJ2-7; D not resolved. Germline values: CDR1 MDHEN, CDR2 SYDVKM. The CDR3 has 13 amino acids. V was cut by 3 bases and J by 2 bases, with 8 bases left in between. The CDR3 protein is CASSFNSAYEQYF. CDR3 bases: TGTGCCAGCAGTTTTAATTCGGCCTACGAGCAGTACTTC.

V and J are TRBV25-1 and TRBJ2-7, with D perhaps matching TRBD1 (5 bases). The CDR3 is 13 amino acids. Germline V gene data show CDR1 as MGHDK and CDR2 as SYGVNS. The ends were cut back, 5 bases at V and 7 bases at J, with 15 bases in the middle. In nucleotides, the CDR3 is TGTGCCAGCAGTACACGATACCCAGGGGAGCAGTACTTC. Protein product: CASSTRYPGEQYF.

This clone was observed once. CDR3: CAISGSMIEQYF. As DNA, the CDR3 is TGTGCCATCAGTGGCTCCATGATCGAGCAGTACTTC. This chain joins TRBV10-3 and TRBJ2-7; D gene ambiguous. Germline V gives CDR1 ENHRY, CDR2 SYGVKD. The CDR3 consists of 12 residues. V lost 4 bases and J 6 bases, leaving 10 bases between the germline ends.

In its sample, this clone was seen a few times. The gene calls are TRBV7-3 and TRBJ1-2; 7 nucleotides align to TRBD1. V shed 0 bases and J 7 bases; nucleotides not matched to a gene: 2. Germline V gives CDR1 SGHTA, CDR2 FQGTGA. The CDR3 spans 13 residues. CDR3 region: CASSLTGGGGYTF. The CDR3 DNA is TGTGCCAGCAGCTTAACAGGGGGCGGTGGCTACACCTTC.